A single sample is the source of the 2 T cell receptor beta chains below, sequenced in a study of T cells after yellow fever vaccination (dated by TCRdb to 2018 to 2020). Receptor amplification or capture employed 5' RACE. These reads were obtained on an Illumina HiSeq 2500. TCRdb itself trimmed the public reads at Q25 with fastp, ran MiXCR and retained productive beta chains. A single entry per CDR3 protein holds the most common genes and DNA from its merged rows. Within this sample are 150,000 to 200,000 distinct CDR3 sequences, with 5.5% to 8% of them counted one time only. In total, the top ten clones hold approximately 3% of the sample. The treatment or condition label on this specimen signifies: live attenuated yellow fever vaccine strain. The specimen comprised CD4+ T cells sorted from PBMCs, sampled on the day of the first yellow fever vaccination. These receptors came from a man younger than 30 who received the YFV17D yellow fever vaccine.

This CDR3 is CASSLEGQGNIQYF. CDR3 DNA sequence: TGCGCCAGCAGCTTGGAGGGACAGGGTAACATTCAGTACTTC. The genes are TRBV5-1 and TRBJ2-4; 9 positions agree with TRBD1. The CDR3 extends over 14 amino acids. Germline V CDR1 and CDR2: SGHRS, YFSETQ. J gave up 7 bases and V 0 bases, and 2 bases lay outside the gene matches.

Many counts were recorded for this clonotype. The V gene is TRBV6-2 or TRBV6-3, the J gene TRBJ2-6, with D maybe TRBD1 (5 bases). This CDR3 spans 16 amino acids. Per the germline V gene, CDR1 is MNHEY and CDR2 is SVGEGT. Trimming pared 7 bases from V and 0 bases from J, leaving 13 bases between. CDR3 nucleotides: TGTGCCAGCACCAAACCGACAGACTCTGGGGCCAACGTCCTGACTTTC. This codes for CASTKPTDSGANVLTF.